The rows below give T cell receptor beta chains drawn from one sample of a study of shared clonotypes between healthy human individuals. Generated by immunoSEQ multiplex PCR, the TCRdb table keeps only in-frame clones and is missing some. Among more than 2 million clones listed, roughly 95% were seen once. The sample was naive CD4+ T cells sorted from blood. These receptors came from a man aged 18 to 30 in good health. Both conserved end residues are part of each CDR3. D genes are given only for firm matches. A row's size may be missing; if present it is once, few, many or a size class.

D gene: .
J gene: TRBJ2-4
clone size: .
V gene: TRBV2
CDR3 protein: CASTGGGENIQYF
CDR3 DNA: TGTGCCAGCACCGGAGGGGGAGAAAACATTCAGTACTTC

D gene: .
J gene: TRBJ2-7
clone size: .
V gene: TRBV30
CDR3 protein: CAWGGPDEQYF
CDR3 DNA: TGTGCCTGGGGCGGACCAGACGAGCAGTACTTC

D gene: TRBD1
J gene: TRBJ1-2
clone size: .
V gene: TRBV19
CDR3 protein: CASSQGLYGYTF
CDR3 DNA: TGTGCCAGTTCACAGGGGCTCTATGGCTACACCTTC

D gene: .
J gene: TRBJ2-7
clone size: .
V gene: TRBV5-1
CDR3 protein: CASSAGKSSYEQYF
CDR3 DNA: TGCGCCAGCAGCGCAGGGAAGAGCTCCTACGAGCAGTACTTC

D gene: .
J gene: TRBJ2-2
clone size: .
V gene: TRBV6-9
CDR3 protein: CASSWTANTGELFF
CDR3 DNA: TGTGCCAGCAGTTGGACAGCGAACACCGGGGAGCTGTTTTTT

D gene: TRBD1
J gene: TRBJ1-1
clone size: .
V gene: TRBV29-1
CDR3 protein: CSVVRQGARENTEAFF
CDR3 DNA: TGCAGCGTTGTCCGACAGGGGGCGAGGGAGAACACTGAAGCTTTCTTT

D gene: TRBD1
J gene: TRBJ2-2
clone size: .
V gene: TRBV28
CDR3 protein: CASSLLDRVTGELFF
CDR3 DNA: TGTGCCAGCAGTTTACTGGACAGGGTCACCGGGGAGCTGTTTTTT

D gene: .
J gene: TRBJ2-2
clone size: .
V gene: TRBV25-1
CDR3 protein: CASSNFQGTGELFF
CDR3 DNA: TGTGCCAGCAGTAATTTTCAGGGAACCGGGGAGCTGTTTTTT

D gene: .
J gene: TRBJ2-3
clone size: .
V gene: TRBV10-3
CDR3 protein: CAISESTDTQYF
CDR3 DNA: TGTGCCATCAGTGAGTCAACAGATACGCAGTATTTT

D gene: TRBD2
J gene: TRBJ2-5
clone size: .
V gene: TRBV6-1
CDR3 protein: CASRPGTSVETQYF
CDR3 DNA: TGTGCCAGCAGACCGGGGACTAGCGTTGAGACCCAGTACTTC

D gene: TRBD2
J gene: TRBJ2-5
clone size: .
V gene: TRBV19
CDR3 protein: CASCGRGLGETQYF
CDR3 DNA: TGTGCCAGCTGCGGGAGAGGGTTGGGAGAGACCCAGTACTTC

D gene: .
J gene: TRBJ1-2
clone size: .
V gene: TRBV19
CDR3 protein: CASSMLDRNYGYTF
CDR3 DNA: TGTGCCAGTAGTATGCTCGACAGGAACTATGGCTACACCTTC

D gene: .
J gene: TRBJ1-1
clone size: .
V gene: TRBV28
CDR3 protein: CASTTIGTGKNTEAFF
CDR3 DNA: TGTGCCAGCACCACAATCGGGACGGGAAAGAACACTGAAGCTTTCTTT

D gene: .
J gene: TRBJ2-7
clone size: .
V gene: TRBV10-3
CDR3 protein: CAISTSYEQYF
CDR3 DNA: TGTGCCATCAGTACCTCCTACGAGCAGTACTTC

D gene: .
J gene: TRBJ1-6
clone size: .
V gene: TRBV6-5
CDR3 protein: CASSYGETNSPLHF
CDR3 DNA: TGTGCCAGCAGTTACGGGGAGACAAATTCACCCCTCCACTTT

D gene: .
J gene: TRBJ2-5
clone size: .
V gene: TRBV11-2
CDR3 protein: CASSLEKETQYF
CDR3 DNA: TGTGCCAGCAGCTTAGAGAAAGAGACCCAGTACTTC

D gene: .
J gene: TRBJ2-1
clone size: .
V gene: TRBV20-1
CDR3 protein: CSVRGNEQFF
CDR3 DNA: TGCAGTGTTAGGGGTAATGAGCAGTTCTTC

D gene: .
J gene: TRBJ2-7
clone size: once
V gene: TRBV12-5
CDR3 protein: CASGLGNRAYEQYF
CDR3 DNA: TGTGCTAGTGGTTTGGGAAATAGGGCCTACGAGCAGTACTTC

D gene: .
J gene: TRBJ1-5
clone size: .
V gene: TRBV11-2
CDR3 protein: CASSLGPRSQPQHF
CDR3 DNA: TGTGCCAGCAGCTTGGGCCCCCGGTCTCAGCCCCAGCATTTT

D gene: .
J gene: TRBJ2-3
clone size: .
V gene: TRBV4-3
CDR3 protein: CASSQDADSLTQYF
CDR3 DNA: TGCGCCAGCAGCCAAGATGCGGACTCCCTGACGCAGTATTTT

D gene: .
J gene: TRBJ2-6
clone size: .
V gene: TRBV30
CDR3 protein: CAWSLTGFGANVLTF
CDR3 DNA: TGTGCCTGGAGTTTAACAGGGTTTGGGGCCAACGTCCTGACTTTC

D gene: .
J gene: TRBJ2-2
clone size: .
V gene: TRBV4-3
CDR3 protein: CASSQDTGPHGELFF
CDR3 DNA: TGCGCCAGCAGCCAAGATACAGGCCCGCACGGGGAGCTGTTTTTT

D gene: .
J gene: TRBJ2-4
clone size: .
V gene: TRBV4-3
CDR3 protein: CASSQEHDPRGNIQYF
CDR3 DNA: TGCGCCAGCAGCCAAGAACATGACCCACGAGGGAACATTCAGTACTTC

D gene: TRBD2
J gene: TRBJ2-5
clone size: .
V gene: TRBV27
CDR3 protein: CASSREGLAVHTQYF
CDR3 DNA: TGTGCCAGCAGCCGAGAGGGACTAGCGGTTCACACCCAGTACTTC

D gene: TRBD1
J gene: TRBJ2-6
clone size: .
V gene: TRBV4-1
CDR3 protein: CASSQIIDRVAGANVLTF
CDR3 DNA: TGCGCCAGCAGCCAAATAATAGACAGGGTAGCTGGGGCCAACGTCCTGACTTTC

D gene: .
J gene: TRBJ2-1
clone size: .
V gene: TRBV4-1
CDR3 protein: CASSQGEVGEQFF
CDR3 DNA: TGCGCCAGCAGCCAAGGGGAGGTCGGTGAGCAGTTCTTC

D gene: TRBD1
J gene: TRBJ2-7
clone size: .
V gene: TRBV5-1
CDR3 protein: CASSLADRDEQYF
CDR3 DNA: TGCGCCAGCAGCTTGGCCGACAGGGACGAGCAGTACTTC

D gene: .
J gene: TRBJ2-5
clone size: once
V gene: TRBV5-1
CDR3 protein: CASSLVQETQYF
CDR3 DNA: TGCGCCAGCAGCTTGGTACAAGAGACCCAGTACTTC

D gene: TRBD1
J gene: TRBJ1-4
clone size: .
V gene: TRBV28
CDR3 protein: CASSTTGGGEKLFF
CDR3 DNA: TGTGCCAGCAGTACGACAGGGGGGGGTGAAAAACTGTTTTTT

D gene: .
J gene: TRBJ2-5
clone size: .
V gene: TRBV7-9
CDR3 protein: CASSPTRAGETQYF
CDR3 DNA: TGTGCCAGCAGCCCGACAAGGGCAGGAGAGACCCAGTACTTC

D gene: .
J gene: TRBJ1-5
clone size: .
V gene: TRBV19
CDR3 protein: CASRLVAGHSNQPQHF
CDR3 DNA: TGTGCCAGTAGACTGGTGGCAGGTCATAGCAATCAGCCCCAGCATTTT

D gene: .
J gene: TRBJ2-2
clone size: .
V gene: TRBV7-3
CDR3 protein: CASSFGGDTGELFF
CDR3 DNA: TGTGCCAGCAGCTTTGGAGGAGACACCGGGGAGCTGTTTTTT

D gene: .
J gene: TRBJ1-3
clone size: .
V gene: TRBV30
CDR3 protein: CAWGAGVISGNTIYF
CDR3 DNA: TGTGCCTGGGGGGCAGGCGTCATCTCTGGAAACACCATATATTTT

D gene: TRBD2
J gene: TRBJ2-7
clone size: .
V gene: TRBV27
CDR3 protein: CASSQGLAGVSSYEQYF
CDR3 DNA: TGTGCCAGCAGTCAAGGACTAGCGGGAGTTAGCTCCTACGAGCAGTACTTC

D gene: .
J gene: TRBJ1-1
clone size: .
V gene: TRBV6-6
CDR3 protein: CASSYSGGENTEAFF
CDR3 DNA: TGTGCCAGCAGTTACTCGGGGGGGGAGAACACTGAAGCTTTCTTT

D gene: .
J gene: TRBJ2-7
clone size: .
V gene: TRBV5-4
CDR3 protein: CASSNGPLGYSYEQYF
CDR3 DNA: TGTGCCAGCAGTAACGGGCCCCTAGGATACTCCTACGAGCAGTACTTC

D gene: .
J gene: TRBJ2-1
clone size: .
V gene: TRBV4-2
CDR3 protein: CASSQDRRDREQFF
CDR3 DNA: TGTGCCAGCAGCCAAGATAGGAGGGACCGTGAGCAGTTCTTC

D gene: TRBD2
J gene: TRBJ2-5
clone size: .
V gene: TRBV4-1
CDR3 protein: CASSQPRMRGAEETQYF
CDR3 DNA: TGCGCCAGCAGCCAACCTCGCATGCGGGGGGCCGAAGAGACCCAGTACTTC

D gene: TRBD2
J gene: TRBJ2-7
clone size: .
V gene: TRBV29-1
CDR3 protein: CSVTTTSVYEQYF
CDR3 DNA: TGCAGCGTCACCACAACTAGCGTCTACGAGCAGTACTTC

D gene: .
J gene: TRBJ1-2
clone size: .
V gene: TRBV7-2
CDR3 protein: CASSRPWASDGYTF
CDR3 DNA: TGTGCCAGCAGCCGCCCTTGGGCGTCAGATGGCTACACCTTC

D gene: .
J gene: TRBJ2-2
clone size: .
V gene: TRBV9
CDR3 protein: CASSVGPGDTGELFF
CDR3 DNA: TGTGCCAGCAGCGTAGGACCGGGGGACACCGGGGAGCTGTTTTTT

D gene: TRBD1
J gene: TRBJ1-6
clone size: .
V gene: TRBV9
CDR3 protein: CASSAELQGAGSPLHF
CDR3 DNA: TGTGCCAGCAGCGCAGAATTACAGGGGGCCGGTTCACCCCTCCACTTT

D gene: TRBD2
J gene: TRBJ2-3
clone size: .
V gene: TRBV30
CDR3 protein: CAWSVMSKLLAGHPDTQYF
CDR3 DNA: TGTGCCTGGAGTGTTATGTCGAAGCTCCTAGCGGGGCACCCAGATACGCAGTATTTT

D gene: TRBD1
J gene: TRBJ2-7
clone size: .
V gene: TRBV6-6
CDR3 protein: CASSSAGQGSHEQYF
CDR3 DNA: TGTGCCAGCTCCTCGGCGGGACAGGGTTCCCACGAGCAGTACTTC

D gene: TRBD1
J gene: TRBJ2-7
clone size: .
V gene: TRBV25-1
CDR3 protein: CASTRPGGSYEQYF
CDR3 DNA: TGTGCCAGCACCCGTCCAGGGGGCTCCTACGAGCAGTACTTC

D gene: .
J gene: TRBJ1-5
clone size: .
V gene: TRBV5-1
CDR3 protein: CASSLAGESNQPQHF
CDR3 DNA: TGCGCCAGCAGCTTGGCCGGGGAAAGCAATCAGCCCCAGCATTTT

D gene: TRBD1
J gene: TRBJ1-5
clone size: .
V gene: TRBV6-1
CDR3 protein: CASAGTADGDQPQHF
CDR3 DNA: TGTGCCAGCGCAGGGACAGCCGATGGGGATCAGCCCCAGCATTTT

D gene: .
J gene: TRBJ1-2
clone size: .
V gene: TRBV10-3
CDR3 protein: CAISEFAGLNYGYTF
CDR3 DNA: TGTGCCATCAGTGAGTTCGCAGGCTTAAACTATGGCTACACCTTC

D gene: .
J gene: TRBJ2-1
clone size: .
V gene: TRBV19
CDR3 protein: CASTRENEQFF
CDR3 DNA: TGTGCCAGTACCCGGGAGAATGAGCAGTTCTTC

D gene: TRBD1
J gene: TRBJ1-5
clone size: .
V gene: TRBV11-2
CDR3 protein: CASSLGTGRAEPQHF
CDR3 DNA: TGTGCCAGCAGCCTCGGGACAGGGCGGGCGGAGCCCCAGCATTTT

D gene: .
J gene: TRBJ2-2
clone size: .
V gene: TRBV18
CDR3 protein: CASSPPISGNTGELFF
CDR3 DNA: TGTGCCAGCTCACCACCCATCAGCGGGAACACCGGGGAGCTGTTTTTT

D gene: .
J gene: TRBJ2-3
clone size: .
V gene: TRBV13
CDR3 protein: CASSGRDDYTDTQYF
CDR3 DNA: TGTGCCAGCAGCGGCCGGGACGACTACACAGATACGCAGTATTTT

D gene: TRBD1
J gene: TRBJ2-2
clone size: .
V gene: TRBV30
CDR3 protein: CAWSVPGTGGAGELFF
CDR3 DNA: TGTGCCTGGAGTGTACCTGGGACAGGGGGGGCCGGGGAGCTGTTTTTT

D gene: TRBD1
J gene: TRBJ1-2
clone size: .
V gene: TRBV2
CDR3 protein: CASGTANYGYTF
CDR3 DNA: TGTGCCAGCGGGACAGCGAACTATGGCTACACCTTC